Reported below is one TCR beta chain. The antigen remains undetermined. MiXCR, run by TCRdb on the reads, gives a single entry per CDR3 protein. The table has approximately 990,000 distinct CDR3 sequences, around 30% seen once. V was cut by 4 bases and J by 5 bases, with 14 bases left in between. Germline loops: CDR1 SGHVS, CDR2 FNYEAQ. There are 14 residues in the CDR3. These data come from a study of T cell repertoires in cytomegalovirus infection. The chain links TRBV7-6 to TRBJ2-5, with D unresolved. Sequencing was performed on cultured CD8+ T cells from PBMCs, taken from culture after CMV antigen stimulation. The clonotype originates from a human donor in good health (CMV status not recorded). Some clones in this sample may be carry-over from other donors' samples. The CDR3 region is CASSSPMLRETQYF. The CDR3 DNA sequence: TGTGCCAGCAGCTCACCCATGCTCCGGGAGACCCAGTACTTC.